The source of this T cell receptor (beta chain) is a study of long-term antiretroviral therapy in people with HIV. Version v3.0 of the immunoSEQ assay ran at survey level. Produced via immunoSEQ multiplex PCR; TCRdb's table is partial and in-frame only. The top ten clones hold approximately 6.3% of a sample with under 45,000 clones, about 80% of them seen once. The CDR3 covers 13 residues. V was pared by 4 bases and J by 10 bases, with 14 bases between. Looked up from germline, CDR1 is SGHTA and CDR2 is FQGNSA. The input for sequencing was unsorted PBMCs, taken 3.4 years after starting antiretroviral therapy. This clonotype was sampled from a man under 40 with HIV. This chain links TRBV7-2 with TRBJ2-1; the D gene is possibly TRBD2 (5 bases). In nucleotides, the CDR3 is TGTGCCAGCAGCTCGGACTGGAGTGGGGAGCAGTTCTTC. This encodes CASSSDWSGEQFF.